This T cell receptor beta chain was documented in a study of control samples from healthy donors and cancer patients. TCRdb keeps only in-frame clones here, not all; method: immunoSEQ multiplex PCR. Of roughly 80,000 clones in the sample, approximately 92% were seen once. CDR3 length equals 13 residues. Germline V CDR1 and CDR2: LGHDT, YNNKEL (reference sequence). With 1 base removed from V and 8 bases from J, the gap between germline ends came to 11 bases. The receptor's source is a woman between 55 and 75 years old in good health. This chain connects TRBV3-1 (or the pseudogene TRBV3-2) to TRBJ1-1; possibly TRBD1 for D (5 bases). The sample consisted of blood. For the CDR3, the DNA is TGTGCCAGCAGCCAAGCGGGGCGGCAAGAAGCTTTCTTT. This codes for CASSQAGRQEAFF.